This T cell receptor (beta chain) comes out of a study of neurological immune-mediated disorders. The V end was cut by 5 bases, the J end by 3 bases, with 13 bases between. Germline V gene sequence: CDR1 SSHAT, CDR2 FNYEAQ (reference sequence). The CDR3 contains 14 residues. The making of cDNA relied on 5'RACE with 10-nucleotide random UMIs. MiXCR, run by TCRdb on the 5' RACE reads, gives a single entry per CDR3 protein. Of 100,000 to 150,000 distinct CDR3 sequences in the sample, around 3% were seen once. General observations from the study: The expanded clones of different subjects shared no CDR3 amino acid sequences (suggesting private repertoires in all groups). Patients with HTLV-1-associated myelopathy showed the most TCR clonal expansion. Those with multiple sclerosis showed the least, falling below healthy controls. The repertoires of 18 of 34 multiple sclerosis patients fell into one related-CDR3 cluster (a possible signature) under phylogenetic grouping.

This clonotype was seen repeatedly, ten times or more. What it binds is not known. V and J are TRBV7-7 and TRBJ2-5; D may be TRBD2 (6 bases). The sequence was collected from a woman aged 25 to 39 with multiple sclerosis. The sample comprised PBMCs. The CDR3 is CASSPRGLKETQYF. The CDR3 bases are TGTGCCAGCAGCCCCCGGGGACTGAAAGAGACCCAGTACTTC.